The sample holds a few counts of the clone carrying this T cell receptor beta chain. What it binds is not known. Only healthy Caucasians were included as donors. The sample is drawn from a study of identical twins. TCRdb passed the 5' RACE reads through MiXCR, listing each CDR3 protein once. Among 1,800,000 or so distinct CDR3 sequences listed, around 29% were seen once. Whole-study findings and limits: Cord blood beta clonotypes present at high abundance carried fewer insertions; no such pattern appeared in memory repertoires. Conclusions rested on cross-sectional statistics rather than following the same donors. Twin pairs' shared out-of-frame alpha sequences were enriched in low generation probability.

V was pared by 0 bases and J by 6 bases, with 4 bases of the junction left unmatched. Germline lookup yields CDR1 SGDLS and CDR2 YYNGEE. The CDR3 covers 15 residues. This chain connects TRBV9 to TRBJ2-3; 10 bases line up with TRBD2. Sequenced sample: cord blood. The source of this sequence is a newborn girl in good health. CDR3 bases: TGTGCCAGCAGCGTAGAACTAGCGGGACCCGATACGCAGTATTTT. Amino acids: CASSVELAGPDTQYF.